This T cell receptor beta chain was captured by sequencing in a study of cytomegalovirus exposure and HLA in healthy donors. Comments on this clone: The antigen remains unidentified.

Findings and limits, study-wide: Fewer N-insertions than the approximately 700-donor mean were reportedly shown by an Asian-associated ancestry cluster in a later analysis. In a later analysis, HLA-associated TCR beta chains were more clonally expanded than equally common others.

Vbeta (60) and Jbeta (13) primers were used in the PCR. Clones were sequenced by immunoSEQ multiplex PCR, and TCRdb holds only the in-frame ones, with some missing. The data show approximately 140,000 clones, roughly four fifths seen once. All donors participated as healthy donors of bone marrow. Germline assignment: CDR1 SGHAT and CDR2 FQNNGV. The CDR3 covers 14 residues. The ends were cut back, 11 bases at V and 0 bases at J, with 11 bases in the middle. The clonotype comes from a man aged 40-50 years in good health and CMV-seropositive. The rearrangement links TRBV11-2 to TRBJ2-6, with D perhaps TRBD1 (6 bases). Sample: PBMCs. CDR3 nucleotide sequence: TGTGCCTATCGACAGGTCTCTGGGGCCAACGTCCTGACTTTC. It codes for CAYRQVSGANVLTF.